This T cell receptor beta chain emerged from a study of read filtering for tumor transcriptome and immune sequencing. Study as a whole: Transcriptome libraries were built from DNase-treated RNA.

In its sample, this clonotype was seen many times. This library used roughly 0.4 ug RNA and molecular barcoded adaptors spanning alpha/delta and beta/gamma chains. TCRdb re-called the reads with MiXCR, one entry per CDR3 protein. This table holds about 41,000 distinct CDR3 sequences, roughly 12% found once. Trimming took 3 bases from V and 2 from J, leaving 13 bases between them. This CDR3 contains 16 residues. The germline V gene encodes CDR1 MNHEY and CDR2 SMNVEV (reference sequence). Sequencing was carried out using a population of CD138-negative cells sorted from bone marrow. This receptor was taken from a donor older than 35 with multiple myeloma. The chain has TRBV27 and TRBJ1-4; D not resolved. In DNA, the CDR3 is TGTGCCAGCAGTTTCGGGCAGAGGGCCACTAATGAAAAACTGTTTTTT. Its protein is CASSFGQRATNEKLFF.